This T cell receptor (beta chain) is from a study of memory CD4+ T cells and cytomegalovirus serostatus. The sort gate was single viable CD3+CD4+CD8-CD45RO+ cells for memory CD4+ T cells. Germline values: CDR1 GTSNPN, CDR2 SVGIG (reference sequence). The CDR3 length is 12 residues. V was clipped by 2 bases and J by 6 bases, with 10 bases between them. Sequencing was performed with immunoSEQ multiplex PCR; in TCRdb, only in-frame clones are kept and a portion is missing. The table includes about 67,000 clones, 75% to 80% detected once. The chain couples TRBV30 to TRBJ1-2; D is unclear. This clonotype was sampled from an adult in good health and CMV-seropositive. The sample consisted of memory CD4+ T cells from blood. The CDR3 DNA sequence: TGTGCCTGGAGTTCGCGACTCCATGGCTACACCTTC. Translating it yields CAWSSRLHGYTF.